Detailed here is one T cell receptor beta chain. The table lists this clonotype with many counts. It lacks a known antigen. Base qualities are missing; no much larger clone stands one base away. The lymph node samples were taken from the axillary draining lymph nodes of breast cancer patients. The sample belongs to a study of breast tumors, draining lymph nodes, adjacent tissues (dated by TCRdb to 2016 to 2017). About the full investigation: Breast cancer patients provided tumor, adjacent nontumor tissue and axillary lymph nodes, and the study compared the TCR beta repertoires across these three sources. In human breast cancer, the study set out to evaluate how tumor, surrounding tissue and draining lymph node repertoires relate to one another and whether T cells may move between these sites.

The sequencer was an Illumina HiSeq 2000. TCR beta chain libraries were generated through multiplex PCR amplification. The amplified TCR beta chain products were analyzed by high-throughput sequencing. TCRdb applied fastp at Q25 and MiXCR to the public reads, then kept only in-frame beta chains. Under each unique CDR3 protein, matching rows form one entry showing the most common genes and DNA. A total of roughly 130,000 distinct CDR3 sequences appear in this sample, 30% to 35% of them only once. The ten largest clones take up about 2.5% of the sample. What the research found in general, with its limitations: The data were judged consistent with most tumor T cells deriving from the lymph node and then expanding within tumor tissue. The similarity between tumor and nontumor tissue repertoires was significantly greater in luminal-like breast cancer than in basal-like breast cancer. The conclusion that tumor T cells originate in lymph nodes was framed as consistent with a hypothesis rather than directly demonstrated. Tumors showed preferential V and J gene usage, and their T-cell repertoire diversity fell below that of lymph nodes yet above that of nontumor tissue.

The CDR3 numbers 13 residues from cysteine through phenylalanine. The entry retains the CDR3 DNA only, 39 bases that are in frame from base 1. Trimming costs V 5 bases and J 3 bases, and their ends lie 8 bases apart. CDR1 is given as SGHVS and CDR2 as FQNEAQ, both from the germline V gene. Sequencing input: axillary lymph node tissue. The clonotype originates from a female donor with breast cancer. Some clones in this sample may be carry-over from other donors' samples. Recombination joined TRBV7-8 with TRBJ1-5; there is no confident call for the D gene. The DNA is TGTGCCAGCAGCCCCGCCCCCAATCAGCCCCAGCATTTT. Its translation reads: CASSPAPNQPQHF. The CDR3, completed at both ends by the reference TRBV7-8 and TRBJ1-5 genes, gives the full variable domain GAGVSQSPRYKVAKRGQDVALRCDPISGHVSLFWYQQALGQGPEFLTYFQNEAQLDKSGLPSDRFFAERPEGSVSTLKIQRTQQEDSAVYLCASSPAPNQPQHFGDGTRLSIL.